What follows describes a single TCR beta chain. Its specific antigen is unknown. The input lacks base qualities; no much larger clone sits a single base away. Library method: the immunoSEQ multiplex PCR assay. For the multiplex PCR, a mixture combining 60 forward primers for TCR Vbeta segments and 13 reverse primers for TCR Jbeta segments was used. Amplification of the CDR3 region of rearranged TCR beta genes was performed with a multiplex PCR assay on genomic DNA. Amplified TCR beta libraries were sequenced as 87-base-pair reads on the Illumina HiSeq System. The source study handled its data this way. Across the roughly 700 repertoires, a later analysis counted 75 million to 90 million unique TCR beta chains, 8.5 million to 12 million of which were shared by at least two donors. Raw reads were error-corrected and collapsed into unique sequences with a nearest-neighbor algorithm that merged closely related sequences to remove PCR and sequencing errors. V, D and J gene segments were assigned by aligning CDR3 sequences to IMGT reference sequences. For a sequence to be retained, a match of at least six nucleotides was required to both a V gene segment and a J gene segment. Rearrangements were classified as productive when the CDR3 lacked stop codons and remained in frame with V and J, and all other rearrangements were classified as non-productive. Following IMGT convention, CDR3 was defined as the stretch from the second conserved V-encoded cysteine up to the conserved J-encoded phenylalanine. The earlier analysis of about 610 of the donors excluded any sequence lacking an unambiguous match to a single V gene segment. An earlier analysis of 587 of the donors called V segments functional above 56.7% productive rearrangements and segregating when the between-donor standard deviation exceeded 5%. To diagnose cytomegalovirus status from the catalog of TCR beta chain sequences, a statistical classification framework was built. V and J gene assignment, in a later analysis, came from comparing TCR nucleotide sequences with IMGT/GENE-DB human TR gene sequences. The TCRdist pipeline was used in a later analysis to assign CDR3 sequences and most-parsimonious VDJ recombination scenarios. A later analysis defined each TCR beta chain by its CDR3 amino acid sequence plus V-gene family, and excluded reads lacking a unique V-gene family. In a later analysis, a few hundred highly shared, low-generation-probability nucleotide sequences were removed to address suspected cross-contamination and a sequencing artifact. For each public chain, a later analysis derived a clonal expansion index from normalized ranks of inferred template counts within each repertoire. In a later analysis, generation probabilities were computed with a VDJ recombination model fitted to out-of-frame rearrangements, and the resulting probabilities were checked against IGoR. In a later analysis, hypergeometric tests were used to score TCR-TCR, TCR-HLA and TCR-CMV co-occurrence, with a repertoire-size bias correction applied to TCR pairs. To estimate false discovery rates, a later analysis permuted the HLA or CMV assignments 20 times. In a later analysis, co-occurring TCRs were grouped with DBSCAN, and TCRdist sequence similarity was added when clustering was performed within HLA-allele-positive subsets. Repertoires with fewer than 30,000 or more than 120,000 public chains were left out of co-occurrence clustering, as were about five repertoires with anomalous nucleotide sharing. TCRdb mirrors the immuneACCESS table, restricted to in-frame sequences. Some clones are absent from its copies; in checked studies, under half trace to an unresolved V gene, and the reason for the others is unknown. That table gives V, J and clone size, and the DNA gave D and trimming. In all, the sample holds 160,000 or so clones, and 60% to 80% of those were seen once. Around 3.4% of the sample goes to the ten largest clones.

Deletion took 6 bases off V and 2 bases off J, with a span of 14 bases between the germline ends. Based on the germline V gene, the CDR1 and CDR2 sequences are KGHSH and LQKENI. The CDR3, from cysteine to phenylalanine, totals 14 residues. Just the 42-base CDR3 DNA is kept, in frame starting at base 1. The sample comes from a study of cytomegalovirus exposure and HLA in healthy donors (dated by TCRdb to the late 2010s). Study-wide context: An earlier analysis of some 600 of the donors reported under 300 Gb of sequence data and some 110 million unique TCR beta sequences obtained from roughly 170 million T cells. Approximately 330 gigabases of sequencing data and roughly 81 million unique TCR sequences made up an early release that covered under 750 HLA-typed donors. The genetic ancestry cluster associated with self-reported Caucasian donors included around 76% of the 350 to 500 genotyped donors. The aim of the study was to test whether cataloging public T cell receptors could identify signatures of past pathogen exposure. The study used immunosequencing to profile the T cell repertoires of approximately 630 subjects and linked those repertoires to cytomegalovirus serostatus. Besides the first cohort of some 670 subjects, a separate validation cohort made up of 95 to 150 different subjects was used. To predict cytomegalovirus infection status, the study combined high-throughput TCR immunosequencing, statistical association of individual TCRs with disease status, and machine learning. A later analysis re-examined previously published TCR beta repertoires from 600 to 700 donors and added high-resolution HLA genotyping to investigate patterns of TCR occurrence. In the later analysis, no new phenotypic data were used to find candidate immune exposures; instead, reliance was placed on TCR beta sequences and their occurrence across donors. An earlier analysis of approximately 640 of the donors applied high-throughput TCR beta sequencing to assess whether each TCR beta V gene segment acted as functional or pseudogenic. Donor age, sex, ethnicity and CMV serostatus were compiled together with the repertoire data. A later genetic analysis took genome-wide SNP genotypes for about 55% of the 666 donors and used that subset as a discovery cohort. Every repertoire in the discovery cohort had been generated on one and the same sequencing platform. HLA typing included class I and class II loci at four-digit resolution. Typing coverage differed by locus: A, B, C, DRB1 and DQB1 were typed in roughly 629-630 donors, DQA1 in around 500, DPA1 in 600 to 610, and DPB1 in around 440. About five DR-DQ haplotypes were treated as single units for association and clustering because of strong linkage in the cohort. Among roughly 370 genotyped donors of the cohort, an average of 235,054 unique TCR beta nucleotide sequences were sequenced per donor, around 20% of them non-productive. What the study reported, not specific to this receptor: Some IMGT-functional V segments, including TRBV6-2 and TRBV6-3, could not be told apart with the 87-base-pair reads, so those segments were excluded. The classifier was reported to diagnose cytomegalovirus status with high specificity and sensitivity in both the original and validation cohorts. A cluster of highly shared sequence variants was judged likely to represent a technical artifact of the sequencing pipeline. In an earlier analysis of around 600 of the donors, most TCR beta V segments were observed in productive rearrangements about 90% or about 30% of the time, broadly matching IMGT annotations. According to the authors, the approach could potentially be generalized to other disease states and immunological phenotypes. Most CMV-associated TCR beta chains appeared to be HLA-restricted in a later analysis, and the HLA associations seemed to be driven largely by CMV exposure. A few of the identified cytomegalovirus-associated TCR beta chains were confirmed in vitro to be specific for cytomegalovirus antigens. A further reported finding was that TCR beta sequences accurately predicted the HLA-A and HLA-B alleles for most subjects in the first cohort. The earlier analysis of approximately 560 of the donors excluded seventeen rarely observed V segments, including chromosome 9 orphons, because counts were too low. In a later genetic analysis, a missense DCLRE1C variant was associated with V-gene and J-gene trimming of TCR beta chains, and the association was replicated in an independent cohort. While some public TCRs were present in many individuals, most TCR sequences turned up only very rarely across donors. The cohort was sequenced for TCR beta chains only, and without alpha or paired-chain data the features that could be detected were limited. Because HLA typing was unavailable for some donors at each locus, only the typed subset was used in association tests. Compared with the roughly 600-donor mean, donors in an Asian-associated ancestry cluster had fewer N-insertions in productive TCRs, according to a later genetic analysis. The study gave a list of 150 to 200 TCR beta chains associated with cytomegalovirus. Linkage disequilibrium might explain the correlated functional status among segregating V segments, but an unknown experimental factor could not be excluded. When HLA alleles, especially DR and DQ, strongly co-occurred, TCR associations were difficult to assign to individual alleles. Immune exposure information for the cohort was limited to CMV serostatus. A later analysis associated about 18,000 TCR beta sequences with specific HLA alleles at a false discovery rate of 0.05. In a later analysis, HLA-associated TCR beta chains were found to be more clonally expanded and to have lower generation probabilities than equally common non-associated chains. The presence/absence analyses assumed that sequencing depth was roughly uniform across donors, and that assumption may not be true. Several of the top co-occurrence clusters appeared to be linked to parvovirus B19, influenza, CMV and Epstein-Barr virus, according to a later analysis. In a later analysis, the rate of TCR association differed among HLA loci, with DRB1 alleles having the most associated TCRs and HLA-C alleles having the fewest.

The cohort was made up of roughly 670 healthy bone marrow donors. At the time of sampling, all cohort members were nominally healthy, though unrecorded immune exposures were likely present. The donor tested CMV seropositive and was one of the 289 seropositive cohort members. A peripheral blood sample was provided by each donor, and peripheral blood mononuclear cells were used for TCR beta sequencing. The Qiagen DNeasy Blood Extraction Kit was used to extract genomic DNA from the blood cell samples. This sequence originates from a man aged 25 to 45 in good health and CMV-seropositive. Sequencing input: PBMCs. This chain joins TRBV18 to TRBJ2-7; the D gene assignment is ambiguous. The CDR3 region reads CASSKTALTYEQYF. The DNA is as follows: TGTGCCAGCTCCAAAACAGCTCTAACCTACGAGCAGTACTTC. The full variable domain, with segments outside the CDR3 supplied by the reference TRBV18 and TRBJ2-7 proteins, appears as NAGVMQNPRHLVRRRGQEARLRCSPMKGHSHVYWYRQLPEEGLKFMVYLQKENIIDESGMPKERFSAEFPKEGPSILRIQQVVRGDSAAYFCASSKTALTYEQYFGPGTRLTVT.